A selection of T cell receptor beta chains follows, all from one sample in a study of T cells in localized non-small cell lung cancer. Repertoires were generated with immunoSEQ multiplex PCR, while TCRdb's copy carries only in-frame clones and drops some. This table has 45,000 to 55,000 clones, about nine tenths appearing once. This specimen consisted of peripheral blood, obtained before any cancer treatment. Receptors were obtained from a male donor aged 60 or over with stage III squamous cell lung carcinoma. Both conserved end residues are part of each CDR3. D genes are given only for firm matches. Clone size is not always given. Where it is, it says once, few, many or a class for expanded clones.

d_call: -
j_call: TRBJ2-3
clone_size: -
v_call: TRBV27
cdr3_aa: CASSLMVTDTQYF
cdr3_nt: TGTGCCAGCAGTTTAATGGTAACAGATACGCAGTATTTT

d_call: TRBD2
j_call: TRBJ2-1
clone_size: -
v_call: TRBV9
cdr3_aa: CASSVGTSGRAVDEQFF
cdr3_nt: TGTGCCAGCAGCGTCGGGACTAGCGGGAGGGCCGTCGATGAGCAGTTCTTC

d_call: -
j_call: TRBJ1-1
clone_size: -
v_call: TRBV10-3
cdr3_aa: CAISDRGMGEAFF
cdr3_nt: TGTGCCATCAGTGATCGAGGAATGGGCGAAGCTTTCTTT

d_call: -
j_call: TRBJ2-2
clone_size: -
v_call: TRBV10-3
cdr3_aa: CAISADNFGPGELFF
cdr3_nt: TGTGCCATCAGTGCGGATAACTTTGGACCCGGGGAGCTGTTTTTT

d_call: -
j_call: TRBJ1-2
clone_size: -
v_call: TRBV27
cdr3_aa: CASTSEEGGYTF
cdr3_nt: TGTGCCAGCACCTCGGAGGAGGGGGGCTACACCTTC

d_call: TRBD2
j_call: TRBJ2-1
clone_size: -
v_call: TRBV5-1
cdr3_aa: CASSSASGRAINEQFF
cdr3_nt: TGCGCCAGCAGCTCCGCTAGCGGGAGGGCCATCAATGAGCAGTTCTTC

d_call: TRBD2
j_call: TRBJ2-5
clone_size: -
v_call: TRBV5-4
cdr3_aa: CASSLYSGSGETQYF
cdr3_nt: TGTGCCAGCAGCTTATATAGCGGGAGTGGGGAGACCCAGTACTTC

d_call: -
j_call: TRBJ2-7
clone_size: -
v_call: TRBV18
cdr3_aa: CASSPPAAIGAQYF
cdr3_nt: TGTGCCAGCTCACCACCGGCAGCCATTGGGGCGCAGTACTTC

d_call: TRBD2
j_call: TRBJ2-3
clone_size: -
v_call: TRBV30
cdr3_aa: CAWSALAGDTQYF
cdr3_nt: TGTGCCTGGAGTGCCCTAGCGGGAGATACGCAGTATTTT

d_call: -
j_call: TRBJ2-4
clone_size: -
v_call: TRBV19
cdr3_aa: CASSIAPTGKNIQYF
cdr3_nt: TGTGCCAGTAGTATAGCTCCTACTGGCAAAAACATTCAGTACTTC

d_call: -
j_call: TRBJ2-7
clone_size: -
v_call: TRBV6-5
cdr3_aa: CASRETTAYEQYF
cdr3_nt: TGTGCCAGCAGGGAGACAACCGCCTACGAGCAGTACTTC

d_call: -
j_call: TRBJ1-3
clone_size: -
v_call: TRBV5-1
cdr3_aa: CASSLVPAFSGNTIYF
cdr3_nt: TGCGCCAGCAGCTTGGTCCCAGCCTTCTCTGGAAACACCATATATTTT

d_call: -
j_call: TRBJ2-1
clone_size: -
v_call: TRBV5-1
cdr3_aa: CASSQLTGPEQFF
cdr3_nt: TGCGCCAGCAGCCAACTGACAGGACCCGAGCAGTTCTTC

d_call: TRBD2
j_call: TRBJ2-2
clone_size: -
v_call: TRBV7-6
cdr3_aa: CASSLSLSLAGANTGELFF
cdr3_nt: TGTGCCAGCAGCTTAAGTTTAAGTTTAGCGGGGGCGAACACCGGGGAGCTGTTTTTT

d_call: -
j_call: TRBJ2-7
clone_size: -
v_call: TRBV6-1
cdr3_aa: CASSYRTYEQYF
cdr3_nt: TGTGCCAGCAGCTACAGGACCTACGAGCAGTACTTC

d_call: TRBD1
j_call: TRBJ2-2
clone_size: -
v_call: TRBV4-1
cdr3_aa: CASSQDTGTGFSNTGELFF
cdr3_nt: TGCGCCAGCAGCCAAGATACCGGGACAGGGTTCTCGAACACCGGGGAGCTGTTTTTT

d_call: TRBD2
j_call: TRBJ2-3
clone_size: -
v_call: TRBV28
cdr3_aa: CASSRSSGAADHTDTQYF
cdr3_nt: TGTGCCAGCAGTCGATCTAGCGGGGCTGCGGATCACACAGATACGCAGTATTTT

d_call: -
j_call: TRBJ1-1
clone_size: -
v_call: TRBV18
cdr3_aa: CASSPEVVNTEAFF
cdr3_nt: TGTGCCAGCTCACCGGAGGTGGTGAACACTGAAGCTTTCTTT

d_call: -
j_call: TRBJ2-5
clone_size: -
v_call: TRBV27
cdr3_aa: CASSPGTPPRTQYF
cdr3_nt: TGTGCCAGCAGTCCCGGAACGCCTCCCAGGACCCAGTACTTC

d_call: -
j_call: TRBJ2-1
clone_size: -
v_call: TRBV5-1
cdr3_aa: CASRFRDNHNEQFF
cdr3_nt: TGCGCCAGCAGATTCCGGGACAACCACAATGAGCAGTTCTTC

d_call: TRBD1
j_call: TRBJ1-2
clone_size: once
v_call: TRBV11-2
cdr3_aa: CASSLLTGGQGGYTF
cdr3_nt: TGTGCCAGCAGCTTACTTACAGGGGGCCAGGGAGGCTACACCTTC

d_call: -
j_call: TRBJ2-1
clone_size: -
v_call: TRBV10-3
cdr3_aa: CAISESGLTYNEQFF
cdr3_nt: TGTGCCATCAGTGAGTCGGGACTTACCTACAATGAGCAGTTCTTC

d_call: -
j_call: TRBJ1-2
clone_size: -
v_call: TRBV7-9
cdr3_aa: CASSETGAYGYTF
cdr3_nt: TGTGCCAGCAGCGAGACGGGGGCCTATGGCTACACCTTC

d_call: -
j_call: TRBJ1-3
clone_size: once
v_call: TRBV6-1
cdr3_aa: CASMSTGSAGNTIYF
cdr3_nt: TGTGCCAGCATGTCAACAGGGTCGGCGGGAAACACCATATATTTT

d_call: -
j_call: TRBJ2-7
clone_size: few
v_call: TRBV5-4
cdr3_aa: CASSLGRGIGYEQYF
cdr3_nt: TGTGCCAGCAGCTTGGGGCGCGGGATCGGCTACGAGCAGTACTTC

d_call: -
j_call: TRBJ1-3
clone_size: -
v_call: TRBV7-6
cdr3_aa: CASSLNLGSSGNTIYF
cdr3_nt: TGTGCCAGCAGCTTAAATCTGGGATCCTCTGGAAACACCATATATTTT

d_call: -
j_call: TRBJ1-1
clone_size: few
v_call: TRBV19
cdr3_aa: CASSIGVGGTTEAFF
cdr3_nt: TGTGCCAGTAGTATAGGGGTCGGAGGGACCACTGAAGCTTTCTTT

d_call: TRBD1
j_call: TRBJ1-5
clone_size: -
v_call: TRBV7-8
cdr3_aa: CASSLGTGGAGSNQPQHF
cdr3_nt: TGTGCCAGCAGCTTAGGGACAGGGGGCGCCGGGTCAAATCAGCCCCAGCATTTT

d_call: -
j_call: TRBJ1-1
clone_size: -
v_call: TRBV2
cdr3_aa: CASSEGPNTEAFF
cdr3_nt: TGTGCCAGCAGTGAAGGCCCGAACACTGAAGCTTTCTTT

d_call: TRBD1
j_call: TRBJ2-1
clone_size: -
v_call: TRBV2
cdr3_aa: CASRETGGNYNEQFF
cdr3_nt: TGTGCCAGCAGGGAAACAGGGGGGAACTACAATGAGCAGTTCTTC

d_call: TRBD2
j_call: TRBJ2-7
clone_size: -
v_call: TRBV15
cdr3_aa: CATSRGLAGGLYEQYF
cdr3_nt: TGTGCCACCAGCAGAGGACTAGCGGGAGGGCTATACGAGCAGTACTTC

d_call: TRBD2
j_call: TRBJ2-1
clone_size: once
v_call: TRBV7-3
cdr3_aa: CASSLVLAGVNEQFF
cdr3_nt: TGTGCCAGCAGCTTAGTGCTAGCGGGAGTCAATGAGCAGTTCTTC

d_call: TRBD2
j_call: TRBJ2-3
clone_size: -
v_call: TRBV9
cdr3_aa: CASSVGAGGSTDTQYF
cdr3_nt: TGTGCCAGCAGCGTAGGGGCGGGAGGTTCGACAGATACGCAGTATTTT